Following are 9 T cell receptor beta chains from one sample sequenced in a study of shared clonotypes between healthy human individuals. CD45RO-negative CD8 cells positively selected for CCR7 made up the naive population, which excluded terminally differentiated effector memory CD45RA+ cells. Some clones are missing from TCRdb's copy, which holds only in-frame ones; the method was immunoSEQ multiplex PCR. Altogether about 700,000 clones are present, just over 90% being singletons, with the ten largest covering 24%. Material: naive CD8+ T cells sorted from blood. These receptors were collected from a man aged 25-45 years in good health.

The V call is TRBV29-1, the J call TRBJ2-2; a possible D gene is TRBD2 (6 bases). Germline assignment: CDR1 SQVTM and CDR2 ANQGSEA. Deletions cut 4 bases from V and 6 bases from J, with 15 bases between. The CDR3 runs 14 residues. CDR3 sequence reads: CSVGRDSVAGELFF. The CDR3 bases are TGCAGCGTTGGCCGGGACTCGGTGGCCGGGGAGCTGTTTTTT.

The chain is built from TRBV7-2 and TRBJ2-7; D perhaps matches TRBD2 (5 bases). Trimming removed 4 bases at V and 6 bases at J, with 16 bases between. CDR1 is SGHTA and CDR2 is FQGNSA in the germline V gene. This CDR3 region has 14 residues. This CDR3 reads CASSWPGLAFEQYF. CDR3 in DNA: TGTGCCAGCAGCTGGCCGGGCCTAGCATTCGAGCAGTACTTC.

The CDR3 nucleotides are TGCGCCAGCAGCTTGCGGGGAGTCACCTACAATGAGCAGTTCTTC. Its translation: CASSLRGVTYNEQFF. The J gene is TRBJ2-1, the V gene TRBV5-1; possibly TRBD2 for D (5 bases). Trimming shortened V by 1 base and J by 2 bases, and 10 bases separated the two germline ends. This CDR3 is 15 amino acids long. Germline V gene data show CDR1 as SGHRS and CDR2 as YFSETQ.

The rearrangement uses TRBV19 and TRBJ2-7; 8 bases are shared with TRBD1. Germline lookup yields CDR1 LNHDA and CDR2 SQIVND (reference sequence). V trimming: 5 bases; J trimming: 5 bases; junction bases outside the gene matches: 11. The CDR3 has 15 residues. In nucleotides, the CDR3 is TGTGCCAGTAGTCCCCACGGGACAGGTGCTAACGAGCAGTACTTC. Its translation is CASSPHGTGANEQYF.

The gene calls are TRBV21-1 and TRBJ2-5; the D segment call TRBD2 is taken from the table without a DNA check. TRBV21-1 is recorded as a pseudogene. This CDR3 comprises 17 residues. DNA for the CDR3: TGTGCCAGCAGCAAAGATCCGGAGCGGGAGGGTCGGGAGACCCAGTACTTC. Protein: CASSKDPEREGRETQYF.

The CDR3 loop is CSAAGAYGYTF. CDR3 DNA sequence: TGCAGCGCCGCCGGCGCCTATGGCTACACCTTC. The rearrangement uses TRBV29-1 and TRBJ1-2; no firm D call. Germline CDR1 reads SQVTM; CDR2 reads ANQGSEA. This CDR3 has 11 residues. Deletions cut 7 bases from V and 4 bases from J, with 10 bases between.

The chain has TRBV29-1 and TRBJ1-1; D uncertain. CDR1 is SQVTM and CDR2 is ANQGSEA in the germline V gene. The V gene lost 8 bases and the J gene lost 1 base, with 14 bases spanning the gap. The CDR3 extends over 13 amino acids. CDR3 region: CSSNGLGNTEAFF. CDR3 DNA: TGCAGCTCCAACGGGCTGGGGAACACTGAAGCTTTCTTT.

The V gene is TRBV7-9, the J gene TRBJ2-1, with TRBD1 matching 7 bases. The CDR3 totals 14 residues. With V trimmed by 3 bases and J by 6 bases, 5 bases remained unmatched. Germline values: CDR1 SEHNR, CDR2 FQNEAQ (reference sequence). The CDR3 is CASSFSDRANEQFF. CDR3 DNA: TGTGCCAGCAGCTTCTCAGACAGGGCCAATGAGCAGTTCTTC. Full variable domain (rest looked up from reference TRBV7-9 and TRBJ2-1): DTGVSQNPRHKITKRGQNVTFRCDPISEHNRLYWYRQTLGQGPEFLTYFQNEAQLEKSRLLSDRFSAERPKGSFSTLEIQRTEQGDSAMYLCASSFSDRANEQFFGPGTRLTVL.

This chain uses TRBV7-2 with TRBJ1-2; D call uncertain. Germline CDR1 SGHTA, CDR2 FQGNSA. CDR3 size: 15 residues. V was shortened by 1 base and J by 4 bases, with 13 bases between the two germline ends. The CDR3 sequence: CASSLVPDNLYGYTF. The CDR3 nucleotides are TGTGCCAGCAGCTTAGTTCCGGATAATCTCTATGGCTACACCTTC.